The present T cell receptor (beta chain) was sequenced within a study of blood T cell repertoires in COVID-19 (dated by TCRdb to 2020 to 2022). Regarding the research as a whole: Collaborator samples came from the United States, Italy and Spain and covered acute and convalescent phases of COVID-19. The material from the prospective study consisted of cDNA or gDNA derived from T cells, B-cell-depleted T cells, or PBMCs. The dataset comprised deeply sampled blood TCRbeta repertoires from subjects exposed to, actively infected with, or recovered from COVID-19. A freely available public database, intended as a resource for researchers studying the immune response to SARS-CoV-2, is where the repertoires were released. Samples were obtained from the ongoing ImmuneRACE study (first 160 participants) and from over a thousand subjects provided by 6 global collaborators. Nearly every sample came with metadata listing a de-identified subject ID, COVID-19 status, age in years and sex. HLA class I and class II types, where available, came from metadata supplied by the sample provider rather than from assay-based typing. Points the paper makes about the study in general: Clinical and demographic metadata were provided uncurated, with the amount varying by source and participant.

In regard to this clone: It lacks a known antigen. One base away there is no much larger clone; base qualities are not given.

Its CDR3 holds 14 amino acids, cysteine through phenylalanine. Only the CDR3 portion is preserved as DNA: 42 bases, with reading frame beginning at the first base. At the junction V is shortened by 8 bases and J by 2 bases; bases outside the gene matches: 7. Reading the germline V gene gives CDR1 SNHLY and CDR2 FYNNEI. The immunoSEQ Assay, a bias-controlled multiplex PCR, was used to amplify TCRbeta CDR3 regions from genomic DNA. The authors processed their data as follows. The number of nucleated cells in each sample was estimated by amplification of reference gene primers within the assay. Sequence reads were collapsed and filtered to measure the absolute abundance of every unique TCRbeta CDR3 rearrangement. For each sample, productive Simpson clonality was calculated as the square root of Simpson's diversity index across productive rearrangements. TCRdb took this table from immuneACCESS and kept in-frame rearrangements with V and J called. Such tables lack part of the clones; where checked against another copy, unresolved V genes explain under half of the gap, and the rest is unexplained. V and J calls and clone size are given by that table; D and trimming were obtained from the DNA. The sample table lists about 40,000 clones, roughly 80% of them with a count of one. The ten largest clones represent roughly 2.5% of the sample.

Whole blood was collected in K2EDTA tubes by collaborating institutions according to the institutions' own protocols. For TCRbeta analysis, collaborators shipped samples as frozen whole blood, isolated PBMCs, or DNA extracted from either of those sample types. This receptor was taken from a woman aged 60-70 years with acute or convalescent COVID-19. Recombination linked TRBV2 to TRBJ2-3, with 7 bases aligning to TRBD2. Sequencing was done on a sample of peripheral blood. The DNA sequence is given as TGTGCCAGCTCGTGGGGGGGAGCCACAGATACGCAGTATTTT. Translated, this is CASSWGGATDTQYF.